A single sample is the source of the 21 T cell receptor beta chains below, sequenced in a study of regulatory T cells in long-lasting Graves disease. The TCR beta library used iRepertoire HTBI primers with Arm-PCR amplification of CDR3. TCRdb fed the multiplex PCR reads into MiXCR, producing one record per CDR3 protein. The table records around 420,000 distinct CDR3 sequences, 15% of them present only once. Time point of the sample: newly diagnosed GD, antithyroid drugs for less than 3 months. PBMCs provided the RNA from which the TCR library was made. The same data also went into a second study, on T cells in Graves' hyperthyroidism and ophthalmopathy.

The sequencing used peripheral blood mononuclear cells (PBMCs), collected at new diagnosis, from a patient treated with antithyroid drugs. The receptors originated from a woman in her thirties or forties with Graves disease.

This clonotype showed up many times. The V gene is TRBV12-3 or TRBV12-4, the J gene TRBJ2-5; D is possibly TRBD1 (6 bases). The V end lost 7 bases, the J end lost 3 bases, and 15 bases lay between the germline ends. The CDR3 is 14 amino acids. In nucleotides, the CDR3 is TGTGCCAGCAAAAGGTCGGCAGGGGAAGAGACCCAGTACTTC. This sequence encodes CASKRSAGEETQYF.

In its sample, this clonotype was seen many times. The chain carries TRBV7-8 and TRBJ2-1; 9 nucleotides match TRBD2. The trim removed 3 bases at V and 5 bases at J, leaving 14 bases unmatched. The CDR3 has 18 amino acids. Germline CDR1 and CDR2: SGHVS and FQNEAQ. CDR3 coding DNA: TGTGCCAGCAGCTTCCGTCGGCCAGGGACTAGCTCTAACAATGAGCAGTTCTTC. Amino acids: CASSFRRPGTSSNNEQFF.

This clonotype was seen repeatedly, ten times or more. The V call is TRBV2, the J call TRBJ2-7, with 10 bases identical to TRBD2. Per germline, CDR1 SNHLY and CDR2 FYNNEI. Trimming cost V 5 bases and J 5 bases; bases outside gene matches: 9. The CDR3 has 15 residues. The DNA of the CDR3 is TGTGCCAGCAGTCCTAGCGGGAGTGAATCGGACGAGCAGTACTTC. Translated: CASSPSGSESDEQYF. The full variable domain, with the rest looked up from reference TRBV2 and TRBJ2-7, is EPEVTQTPSHQVTQMGQEVILRCVPISNHLYFYWYRQILGQKVEFLVSFYNNEISEKSEIFDDQFSVERPDGSNFTLKIRSTKLEDSAMYFCASSPSGSESDEQYFGPGTRLTVT.

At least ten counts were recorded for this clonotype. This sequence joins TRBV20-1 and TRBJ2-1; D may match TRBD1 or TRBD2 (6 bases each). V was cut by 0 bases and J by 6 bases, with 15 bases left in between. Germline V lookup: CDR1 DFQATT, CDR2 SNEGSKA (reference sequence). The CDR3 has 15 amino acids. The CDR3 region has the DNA TGCAGTGCTAGAGATAGGAGGGGGTGGGTCAATGAGCAGTTCTTC. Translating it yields CSARDRRGWVNEQFF.

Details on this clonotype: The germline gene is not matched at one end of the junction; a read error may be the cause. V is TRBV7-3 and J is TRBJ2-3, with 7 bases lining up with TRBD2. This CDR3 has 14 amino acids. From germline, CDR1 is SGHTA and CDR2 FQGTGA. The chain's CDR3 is CASSPGLSTDMQYF. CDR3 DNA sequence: TGTGCCAGCAGCCCGGGACTAAGCACAGATATGCAGTATTTT.

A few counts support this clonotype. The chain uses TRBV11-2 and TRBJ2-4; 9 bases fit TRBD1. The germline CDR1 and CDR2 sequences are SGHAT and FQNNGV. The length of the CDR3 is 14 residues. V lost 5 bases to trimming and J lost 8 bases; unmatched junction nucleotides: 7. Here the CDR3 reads CASSPRDRVDIQYF. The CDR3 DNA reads TGTGCCAGCAGCCCCCGGGACAGGGTAGACATTCAGTACTTC.

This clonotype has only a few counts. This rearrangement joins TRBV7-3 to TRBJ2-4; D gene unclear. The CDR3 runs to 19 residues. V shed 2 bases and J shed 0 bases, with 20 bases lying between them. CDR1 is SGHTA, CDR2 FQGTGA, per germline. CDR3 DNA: TGTGCCAGCAGCTTACAGGACCCTTCTTATCCAATAGCCAAAAACATTCAGTACTTC. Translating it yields CASSLQDPSYPIAKNIQYF. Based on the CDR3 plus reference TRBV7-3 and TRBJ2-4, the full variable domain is GAGVSQTPSNKVTEKGKYVELRCDPISGHTALYWYRQSLGQGPEFLIYFQGTGAADDSGLPNDRFFAVRPEGSVSTLKIQRTERGDSAVYLCASSLQDPSYPIAKNIQYFGAGTRLSVL.

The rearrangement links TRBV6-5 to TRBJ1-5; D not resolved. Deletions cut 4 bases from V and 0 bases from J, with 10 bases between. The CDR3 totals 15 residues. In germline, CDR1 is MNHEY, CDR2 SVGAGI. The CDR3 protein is CASSLTLYSNQPQHF. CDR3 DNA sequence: TGTGCCAGCAGTTTGACCCTTTATAGCAATCAGCCCCAGCATTTT.

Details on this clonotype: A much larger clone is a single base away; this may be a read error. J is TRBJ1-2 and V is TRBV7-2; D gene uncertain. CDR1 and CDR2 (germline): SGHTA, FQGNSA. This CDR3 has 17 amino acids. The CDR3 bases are TGTGCCAGCAGCTTAGCCCGATTGGCAGGATTAAACTGTGGCTACACCTTC. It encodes CASSLARLAGLNCGYTF.

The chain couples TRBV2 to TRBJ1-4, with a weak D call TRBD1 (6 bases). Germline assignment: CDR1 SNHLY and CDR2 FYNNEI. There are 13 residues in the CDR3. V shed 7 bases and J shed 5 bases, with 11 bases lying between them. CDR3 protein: CASNVQGNEKLFF. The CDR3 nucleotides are TGTGCCAGCAATGTACAGGGAAATGAAAAACTGTTTTTT.

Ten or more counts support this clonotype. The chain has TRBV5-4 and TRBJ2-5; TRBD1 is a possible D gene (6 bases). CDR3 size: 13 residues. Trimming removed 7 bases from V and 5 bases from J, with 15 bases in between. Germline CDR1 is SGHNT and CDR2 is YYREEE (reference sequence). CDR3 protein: CASQTGNGETQYF. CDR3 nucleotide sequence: TGTGCCAGCCAAACAGGGAATGGGGAGACCCAGTACTTC.

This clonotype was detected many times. The CDR3: CASSLNGQGETQYF. CDR3 nucleotide sequence: TGCGCCAGCAGCCTCAATGGACAGGGAGAGACCCAGTACTTC. The rearrangement joins TRBV4-1 to TRBJ2-5, with TRBD1 matching over 8 bases. After removal of 4 bases from V and 4 bases from J, the junction contained 5 bases not matched to a gene. In germline, CDR1 is MGHRA, CDR2 YSYEKL. The CDR3 length is 14 residues.

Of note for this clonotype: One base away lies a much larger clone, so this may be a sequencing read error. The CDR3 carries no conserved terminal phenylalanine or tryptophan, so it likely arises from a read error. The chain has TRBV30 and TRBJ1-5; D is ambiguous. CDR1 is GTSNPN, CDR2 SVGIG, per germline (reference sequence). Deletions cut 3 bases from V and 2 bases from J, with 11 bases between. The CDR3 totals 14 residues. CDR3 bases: TGTGCCTGGAGCGCGACTGCTGGCAATCAGCCCCAGCATCTT. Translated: CAWSATAGNQPQHL.

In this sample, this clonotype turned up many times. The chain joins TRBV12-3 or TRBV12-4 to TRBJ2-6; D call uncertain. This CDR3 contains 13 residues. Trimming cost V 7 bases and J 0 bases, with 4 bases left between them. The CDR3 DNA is TGTGCCAGCACTCGCTCTGGGGCCAACGTCCTGACTTTC. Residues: CASTRSGANVLTF.

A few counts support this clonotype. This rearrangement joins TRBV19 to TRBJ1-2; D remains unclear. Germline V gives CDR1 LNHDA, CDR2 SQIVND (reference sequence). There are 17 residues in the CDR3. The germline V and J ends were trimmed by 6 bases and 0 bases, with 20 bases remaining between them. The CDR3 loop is CASSPRRPNLANYGYTF. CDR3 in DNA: TGTGCCAGTAGCCCCCGGAGGCCCAACCTCGCTAACTATGGCTACACCTTC.

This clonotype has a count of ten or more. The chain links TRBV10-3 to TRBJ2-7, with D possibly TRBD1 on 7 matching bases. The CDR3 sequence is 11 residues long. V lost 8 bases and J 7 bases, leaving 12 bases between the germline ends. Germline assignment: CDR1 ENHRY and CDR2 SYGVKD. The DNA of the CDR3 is TGTGCCATCGAGGGGGCGGGGGAGCAGTACTTC. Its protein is CAIEGAGEQYF.

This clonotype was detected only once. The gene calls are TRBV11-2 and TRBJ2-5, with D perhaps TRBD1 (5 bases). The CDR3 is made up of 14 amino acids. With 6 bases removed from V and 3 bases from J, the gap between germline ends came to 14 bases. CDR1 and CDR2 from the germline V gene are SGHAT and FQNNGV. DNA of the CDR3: TGTGCCAGCAGTCCGCTACAGGCCGAAGAGACCCAGTACTTC. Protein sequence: CASSPLQAEETQYF.

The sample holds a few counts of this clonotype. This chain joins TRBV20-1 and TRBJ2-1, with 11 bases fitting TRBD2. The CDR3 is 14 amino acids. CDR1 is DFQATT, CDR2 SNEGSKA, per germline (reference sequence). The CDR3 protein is CSVPTSGRGNEQFF. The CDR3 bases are TGCAGCGTACCAACTAGCGGGAGAGGGAATGAGCAGTTCTTC.

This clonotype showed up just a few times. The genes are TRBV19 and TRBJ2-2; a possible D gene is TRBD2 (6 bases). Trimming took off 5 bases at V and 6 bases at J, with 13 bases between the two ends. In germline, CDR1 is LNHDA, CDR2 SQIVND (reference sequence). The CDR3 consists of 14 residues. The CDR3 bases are TGTGCCAGTAGTCCGGGAGTTTCCGCCGGGGAGCTGTTTTTT. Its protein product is CASSPGVSAGELFF.

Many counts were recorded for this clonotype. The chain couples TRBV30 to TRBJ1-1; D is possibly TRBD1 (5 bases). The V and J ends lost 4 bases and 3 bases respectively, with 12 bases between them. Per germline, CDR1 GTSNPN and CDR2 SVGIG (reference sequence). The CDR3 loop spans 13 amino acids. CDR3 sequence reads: CAWKIREYTEAFF. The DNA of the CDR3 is TGTGCCTGGAAGATCAGGGAGTACACTGAAGCTTTCTTT.

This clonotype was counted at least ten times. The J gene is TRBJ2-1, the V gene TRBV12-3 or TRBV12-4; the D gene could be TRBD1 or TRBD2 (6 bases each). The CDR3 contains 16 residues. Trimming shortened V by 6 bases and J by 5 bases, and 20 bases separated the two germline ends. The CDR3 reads CASSYSGAGWHNEQFF. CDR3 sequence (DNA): TGTGCCAGCAGCTACTCGGGGGCGGGATGGCACAATGAGCAGTTCTTC.